This passage covers 5 T cell receptor beta chains from one sample sequenced in a study of blood T cell repertoires in COVID-19 (TCRdb year 2020). The library came from the immunoSEQ multiplex PCR assay. Imported from immuneACCESS, the table was reduced by TCRdb to in-frame sequences with V and J called. These copies leave out some clones; in studies compared against another copy, an unresolved V gene accounts for under half, and the cause of the remainder is not known. A total of some 350,000 clones appear in this sample, 90% to 95% of them only once. The top ten constitute more than 3% of the sample. Sequenced input: peripheral blood. These receptors all come from a woman younger than 35 who had recovered from COVID-19.

The rearrangement links TRBV27 to TRBJ1-2; 7 bases map to TRBD1. The V gene's germline CDR1 is MNHEY and CDR2 SMNVEV (reference sequence). After removal of 5 bases from V and 8 bases from J, the junction contained 11 bases not matched to a gene. This CDR3 contains 14 residues. The DNA of the CDR3 is TGTGCCAGCAGTACCTCCCTAAGGGGGCGGGGCTACACCTTC. Translating gives CASSTSLRGRGYTF.

The CDR3: CASSFSGTGNTIYF. The CDR3 nucleotides read TGTGCCAGCAGTTTTTCCGGGACTGGAAACACCATATATTTT. The rearrangement uses TRBV27 and TRBJ1-3; D is uncertain. The CDR3 is 14 amino acids. Trimming took 3 bases from V and 2 from J, leaving 8 bases between them. Germline V lookup: CDR1 MNHEY, CDR2 SMNVEV (reference sequence).

The chain couples TRBV4-3 to TRBJ2-3; 12 positions agree with TRBD2. The CDR3 consists of 17 residues. The V gene's germline CDR1 is LGHNA and CDR2 YSLEER. Losses at the gene ends were 1 base for V and 7 bases for J; bases not matched to a gene: 9. Written as DNA, the CDR3 is TGCGCCAGCAGCCAAGGCGCGCTAGCGGGAGGGCAGTATACGCAGTATTTT. It translates to CASSQGALAGGQYTQYF.

The chain is built from TRBV6-2 or TRBV6-3 and TRBJ2-1, with TRBD2 matching over 10 bases. The V segment lost 2 bases and the J segment 8 bases; nucleotides outside the gene matches: 9. From germline, CDR1 is MNHEY and CDR2 SVGEGT. The CDR3 is 16 residues long. This CDR3 is CASSYARTSGFYEQFF. CDR3 in DNA: TGTGCCAGCAGTTACGCACGGACTAGCGGATTTTATGAGCAGTTCTTC.

The CDR3 loop reads CASSVERGRGVSPLHF. CDR3 in DNA: TGTGCCAGCAGCGTAGAAAGAGGCAGGGGGGTATCACCCCTCCACTTT. The chain links TRBV9 to TRBJ1-6; TRBD1 matches 7 bases. V shed 0 bases, J shed 10 bases, and the junction held 10 bases outside the gene matches. CDR1 and CDR2 (germline): SGDLS, YYNGEE. The CDR3 is 16 amino acids.